This T cell receptor beta chain was profiled in a study of blood T cell repertoires in COVID-19. The overall study: Acute-phase and convalescent COVID-19 samples originated in the United States, Italy and Spain. The analysed material was cDNA or gDNA that came from T cells, B-cell-depleted T cells, or PBMCs.

In the source study's methods: From reference gene primer amplification, estimates of nucleated cell counts were derived. Profiling relied on immunoSEQ multiplex PCR, and the TCRdb table lists in-frame clones only, not all of them. Clonal size and the V and J genes are those of that table, whereas D and trimming came from the DNA. The sample holds 150,000 or so clones, approximately 90% seen once. Germline CDR1 is SGHTA and CDR2 is FQGTGA. This CDR3 is built from 17 residues. Trimming pared 2 bases from V and 10 bases from J, leaving 27 bases between. The clonotype was recovered from a human donor in a cohort sampled during active COVID-19. This rearrangement joins TRBV7-3 to TRBJ2-7; TRBD2 might be the D (6 bases). Sequencing used peripheral blood. The CDR3 protein is CASSLGLWGPWLSEQYF. In nucleotides, the CDR3 is TGTGCCAGCAGCTTAGGACTATGGGGCCCTTGGCTTTCGGAACAGTACTTC.